These 6 T cell receptor beta chains were sequenced from one sample in a study of cytomegalovirus exposure and HLA in healthy donors listed by TCRdb under 2017. The library was produced with the immunoSEQ multiplex PCR assay. A mixture of 60 forward primers for TCR Vbeta segments and 13 reverse primers for TCR Jbeta segments was used in the multiplex PCR. TCRdb retrieved this table from immuneACCESS and kept in-frame rearrangements only. Not all clones are present; in checked studies, unresolved V genes account for under half, and no reason is known for the remainder. Present in this sample are about 190,000 clones, roughly four fifths of which were seen just once. Of the sample, less than 4% is held by the ten largest clones. The source material was PBMCs. These TCRs come from a woman in her thirties in good health and CMV-seropositive.

This clone has only one observation. This chain's CDR3 is CASSSLTGRGNQPQHF. In DNA, the CDR3 is TGTGCCAGCAGCTCCCTCACAGGGAGGGGCAATCAGCCCCAGCATTTT. V is TRBV7-9 and J is TRBJ1-5; maybe TRBD1 (6 bases). This CDR3 comprises 16 residues. Looked up from germline, CDR1 is SEHNR and CDR2 is FQNEAQ (reference sequence). Trimming took off 4 bases at V and 2 bases at J, with 15 bases between the two ends.

This chain joins TRBV28 and TRBJ2-7; a weak D match, TRBD2 (7 bases). Trimming stripped 2 bases from V and 3 bases from J, with 11 bases between. This CDR3 has 14 amino acids. Germline CDR1 MDHEN, CDR2 SYDVKM. The CDR3 DNA reads as TGTGCCAGCAGTTTAACAGGGAGGGTCTACGAGCAGTACTTC. This codes for CASSLTGRVYEQYF.

The J gene is TRBJ2-3, the V gene TRBV19; D call uncertain. V was pared by 6 bases and J by 7 bases, with 14 bases between. The CDR3 is made up of 13 amino acids. Germline CDR1 reads LNHDA; CDR2 reads SQIVND (reference sequence). CDR3 nucleotide sequence: TGTGCCAGTAGCCCTCCCCCGGGTCATACGCAGTATTTT. Translation: CASSPPPGHTQYF.

The chain couples TRBV7-9 to TRBJ2-7; possible D gene TRBD2, 5 bases. This CDR3 is 17 amino acids long. In germline, CDR1 is SEHNR, CDR2 FQNEAQ (reference sequence). V lost 2 bases and J 5 bases, leaving 22 bases between the germline ends. The CDR3 coding sequence is TGTGCCAGCAGCTTAACGATAGCACGCGATCTCGGGAACGAGCAGTACTTC. Amino acids: CASSLTIARDLGNEQYF. Full variable domain (outside the CDR3, taken from reference TRBV7-9 and TRBJ2-7): DTGVSQNPRHKITKRGQNVTFRCDPISEHNRLYWYRQTLGQGPEFLTYFQNEAQLEKSRLLSDRFSAERPKGSFSTLEIQRTEQGDSAMYLCASSLTIARDLGNEQYFGPGTRLTVT.

In this sample, this clone turned up a few times. J is TRBJ2-1 and V is TRBV15, with 7 bases identical to TRBD1. The CDR3 is made up of 17 amino acids. With 10 bases clipped from V and 6 bases from J, the junction kept 21 bases outside the gene matches. Per germline, CDR1 LNHNV and CDR2 YYDKDF (reference sequence). The CDR3 spells CASAPIGVTGLRNEQFF. CDR3 coding DNA: TGTGCCAGCGCCCCAATCGGAGTGACAGGGTTACGCAATGAGCAGTTCTTC.

The chain uses TRBV28 and TRBJ2-7; D gene uncertain. V was cut by 6 bases and J by 6 bases, with 9 bases left in between. CDR1 is MDHEN, CDR2 SYDVKM, per germline. This CDR3 has 11 residues. This chain's CDR3 is CASSYSGEQYF. The CDR3 bases are TGTGCCAGCAGCTACAGTGGCGAGCAGTACTTC.